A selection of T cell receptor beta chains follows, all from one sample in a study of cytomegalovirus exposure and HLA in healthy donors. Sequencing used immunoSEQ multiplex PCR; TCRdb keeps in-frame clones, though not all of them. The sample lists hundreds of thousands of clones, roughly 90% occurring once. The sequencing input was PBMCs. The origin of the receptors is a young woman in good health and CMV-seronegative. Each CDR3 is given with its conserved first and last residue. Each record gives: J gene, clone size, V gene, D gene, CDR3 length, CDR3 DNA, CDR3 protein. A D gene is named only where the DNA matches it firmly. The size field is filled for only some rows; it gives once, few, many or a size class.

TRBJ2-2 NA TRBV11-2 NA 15 TGTGCCAGCAGCTTAGAGCCAGTGGTGACCGGGGAGCTGTTTTTT CASSLEPVVTGELFF
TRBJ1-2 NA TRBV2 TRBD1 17 TGTGCCAGCAGTGAGGGCAGGGGGATGTTTCTAAACTATGGCTACACCTTC CASSEGRGMFLNYGYTF
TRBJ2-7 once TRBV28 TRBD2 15 TGTGCCAGCAGAGGGACTAGCGGGAGGGACTACGAGCAGTACTTC CASRGTSGRDYEQYF
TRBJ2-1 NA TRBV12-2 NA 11 TGTGCAAGTCGCTTACCAAATGAGCAGTTCTTC CASRLPNEQFF
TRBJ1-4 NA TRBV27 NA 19 TGTGCCAGCAGTTTATCCGCCATGGGGGGAAAGGTCCTTGGTGAAAAACTGTTTTTT CASSLSAMGGKVLGEKLFF
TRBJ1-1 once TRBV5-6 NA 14 TGTGCCAGCAGCTTGTTATCGGGGAACACTGAAGCTTTCTTT CASSLLSGNTEAFF
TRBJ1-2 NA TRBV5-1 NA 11 TGCGCCACCCGGACAATCTATGGCTACACCTTC CATRTIYGYTF
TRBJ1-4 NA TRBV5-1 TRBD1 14 TGCGCCAGCAGCAGGGACAGACTTGGGGAAAAACTGTTTTTT CASSRDRLGEKLFF
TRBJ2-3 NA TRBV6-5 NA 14 TGTGCCAGCAGATTCCCGGGACTCCAGGATACGCAGTATTTT CASRFPGLQDTQYF
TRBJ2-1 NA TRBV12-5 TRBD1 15 TGTGCTAGTGGTTTTGGACAGGGTTCCTACAATGAGCAGTTCTTC CASGFGQGSYNEQFF
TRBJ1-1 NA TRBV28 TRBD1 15 TGTGCCAGCAGTCCCCGGACAGGGCTTTCCACTGAAGCTTTCTTT CASSPRTGLSTEAFF
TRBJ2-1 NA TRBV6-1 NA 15 TGTGCCAGCAGTCCTGGAGTGCTCTACTACAATGAGCAGTTCTTC CASSPGVLYYNEQFF
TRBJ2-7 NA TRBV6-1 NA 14 TGTGCCGCCGGTTTCGCGGGGCCCCGTTACGAGCAGTACTTC CAAGFAGPRYEQYF
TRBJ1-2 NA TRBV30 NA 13 TGTGCCTGGAGGCAGGCGGGGGAGACGAGCTACACCTTC CAWRQAGETSYTF
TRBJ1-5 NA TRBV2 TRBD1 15 TGTGCCAGCAGGGAGGACAGGGTCGGCAATCAGCCCCAGCATTTT CASREDRVGNQPQHF
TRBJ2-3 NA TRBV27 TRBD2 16 TGTGCCAGCACCCGGAGACTAGCGGCTAGCACAGATACGCAGTATTTT CASTRRLAASTDTQYF
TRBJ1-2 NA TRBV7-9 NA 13 TGTGCCAGCAGCCTGAGTGCTAACTATGGCTACACCTTC CASSLSANYGYTF
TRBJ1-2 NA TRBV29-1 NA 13 TGCAGCGTTTTGGAGCGCGGAGACTATGGCTACACCTTC CSVLERGDYGYTF
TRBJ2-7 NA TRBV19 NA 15 TGTGCCAGTAGTACACAAGCGGGCGGACGCTACGAGCAGTACTTC CASSTQAGGRYEQYF
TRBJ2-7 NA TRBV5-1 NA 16 TGCGCCAGCAGCCGCAGGGGGGACGGTAGTTCCTACGAGCAGTACTTC CASSRRGDGSSYEQYF
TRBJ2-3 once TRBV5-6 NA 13 TGTGCCAGCAGCTTGGCGGACTCAAATACGCAGTATTTT CASSLADSNTQYF
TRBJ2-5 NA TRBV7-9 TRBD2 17 TGTGCCAGCTCCCAGACTAGCGGGAGTAAAGGACAAGAGACCCAGTACTTC CASSQTSGSKGQETQYF
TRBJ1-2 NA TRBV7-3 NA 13 TGTGCCAGCAGCTTATCACCGGGAGGAGGCTACACCTTC CASSLSPGGGYTF
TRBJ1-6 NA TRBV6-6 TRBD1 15 TGTGCCAGCAGTGGACCGGGACAGGGTTATTCACCCCTCCACTTT CASSGPGQGYSPLHF
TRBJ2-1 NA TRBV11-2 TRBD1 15 TGTGCCAGCAGCCCCGACAGGGGCAGCTACAATGAGCAGTTCTTC CASSPDRGSYNEQFF
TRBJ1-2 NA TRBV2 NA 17 TGTGCCAGCAGTGAAAGTGAGGGATACAGCACCCTCTATGGCTACACCTTC CASSESEGYSTLYGYTF
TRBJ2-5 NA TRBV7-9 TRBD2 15 TGTGCCAGCAGCCAACTAGCGGGGCTGCCCGAGACCCAGTACTTC CASSQLAGLPETQYF
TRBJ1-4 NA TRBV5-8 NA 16 TGTGCCAGCACCTTTCGTCGGACTGGAGGCGACGAAAAACTGTTTTTT CASTFRRTGGDEKLFF
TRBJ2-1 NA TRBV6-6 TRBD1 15 TGTGCCAGCAATCGACAGGGGGCCTCCTACAATGAGCAGTTCTTC CASNRQGASYNEQFF
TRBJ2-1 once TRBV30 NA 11 TGTGCCTGCCAAATTCGGACAGAGCAGTTCTTC CACQIRTEQFF
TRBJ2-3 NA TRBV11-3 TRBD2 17 TGTGCCAGCAGCATCGGGACTAGCGGGGGCTCAGGAGATACGCAGTATTTT CASSIGTSGGSGDTQYF
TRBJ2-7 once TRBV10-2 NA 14 TGCGCCAGCAGTGCGCAGGGGAGCTCCTACGAGCAGTACTTC CASSAQGSSYEQYF
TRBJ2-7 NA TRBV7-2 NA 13 TGTGCCAGCAGCTTAGGACAGAACTACGAGCAGTACTTC CASSLGQNYEQYF
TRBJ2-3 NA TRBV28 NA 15 TGTGCCAGCAGTTTCAGACTATCAGGCACAGATACGCAGTATTTT CASSFRLSGTDTQYF
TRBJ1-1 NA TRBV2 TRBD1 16 TGTGCCAGCTCTCAAAGGGGGCAGTTCATCGACACTGAAGCTTTCTTT CASSQRGQFIDTEAFF
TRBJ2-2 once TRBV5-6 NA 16 TGTGCCAGCAGCTTGAAGCTTGCGGGTAGGACCGGGGAGCTGTTTTTT CASSLKLAGRTGELFF
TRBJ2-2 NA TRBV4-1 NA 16 TGCGCCAGCAGCCAAGAAGATGTGGTAGATACCGGGGAGCTGTTTTTT CASSQEDVVDTGELFF
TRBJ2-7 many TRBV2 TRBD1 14 TGTGCCAGCTCGGGACAGGGGGATTTTTCCGAGCAGTACTTC CASSGQGDFSEQYF
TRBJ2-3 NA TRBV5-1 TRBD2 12 TGCGCCAGCAGCTTGGCGGGGGGTACGCAGTATTTT CASSLAGGTQYF
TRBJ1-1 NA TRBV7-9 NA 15 TGTGCCAGCAGCTTAGGACAGAGTTTGAACACTGAAGCTTTCTTT CASSLGQSLNTEAFF
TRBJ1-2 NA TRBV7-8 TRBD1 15 TGTGCCAGCAGCTTAGCGGCAGGGGGCCTGGATGGCTACACCTTC CASSLAAGGLDGYTF
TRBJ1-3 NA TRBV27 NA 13 TGTGCCAGCAGTTTGGACAGAGGAAACACCATATATTTT CASSLDRGNTIYF
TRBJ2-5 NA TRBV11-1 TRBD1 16 TGTGCCAGCAGCTTAGCATCGACAGGGGGGTTGGAGACCCAGTACTTC CASSLASTGGLETQYF
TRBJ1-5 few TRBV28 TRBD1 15 TGTGCCAGCAGTTTGACAGGGCATAGCAATCAGCCCCAGCATTTT CASSLTGHSNQPQHF
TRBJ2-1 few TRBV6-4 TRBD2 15 TGTGCCAGCAGGCCACTAGCGGGGGGGCTGGATGAGCAGTTCTTC CASRPLAGGLDEQFF
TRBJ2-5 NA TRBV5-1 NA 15 TGCGCCAGCAGCTTGGGGGTTGCGGGGCAAGAGACCCAGTACTTC CASSLGVAGQETQYF
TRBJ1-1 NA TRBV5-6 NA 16 TGTGCCAGCAGAAGAGCGGGCCGTCGCATGAACACTGAAGCTTTCTTT CASRRAGRRMNTEAFF
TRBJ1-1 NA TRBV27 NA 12 TGTGCCAGCAGCCCCAGGATAGCTGAAGCTTTCTTT CASSPRIAEAFF
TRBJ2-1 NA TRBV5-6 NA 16 TGTGCCAGCAGCTTGGCCGTAGCGAGCGCCTACAATGAGCAGTTCTTC CASSLAVASAYNEQFF
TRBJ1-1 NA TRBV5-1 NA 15 TGCGCCAGCAGCTCTAGCGACTTCATGAACACTGAAGCTTTCTTT CASSSSDFMNTEAFF